This T cell receptor beta chain was sequenced during a study of response to subunit inactivated influenza vaccine. Findings and limits, study-wide: After each seasonal influenza vaccination, few new T cells are recruited, the authors suggested.

In TCRdb, the RT-PCR reads were re-called with MiXCR into one record per CDR3 protein. This repertoire shows more than 450,000 distinct CDR3 sequences, 7.5% to 8.5% found once; its top ten account for over 10%. The V end was cut by 9 bases, the J end by 0 bases, with 15 bases between. Germline lookup yields CDR1 SNHLY and CDR2 FYNNEI. The CDR3 has 15 amino acids. The sample holds a few counts of this clonotype. Antigen specificity is unknown. The V gene is TRBV2, the J gene TRBJ2-1; D unresolved. The material was PBMCs from blood, obtained around 25 months after vaccination. The receptor comes from a man aged 50-75 years who received an inactivated influenza vaccine. The CDR3 loop reads CASVTESSSYNEQFF. CDR3 nucleotides: TGTGCCAGTGTGACGGAATCGAGCTCCTACAATGAGCAGTTCTTC.